This T cell receptor beta chain was sequenced during a study of CD8 T cells in ankylosing spondylitis. Quantitative 5'-RACE with molecular barcodes was used to make the TCR beta libraries. Each CDR3 protein gets one entry after TCRdb re-called the 5' RACE reads with MiXCR. The sample carries about 240,000 distinct CDR3 sequences, 8% to 9.5% recorded once. Study conclusions and caveats: Characteristic of ankylosing spondylitis blood, it appeared, was a TCR beta motif comprising several highly homologous variants. Prior work had noted some motif variants in reactive arthritis blood and synovial fluid.

A word on this clonotype: The target antigen is unknown.

There are 15 residues in the CDR3. The V end was cut by 6 bases, the J end by 3 bases, with 14 bases between. CDR1 and CDR2 from the germline V gene are MNHEY and SMNVEV (reference sequence). The V call is TRBV27, the J call TRBJ2-2, with D tentatively TRBD1 (7 bases). Sequencing input: blood, either unsorted or a sorted T cell fraction (not recorded which). The receptor comes from a male donor with ankylosing spondylitis or in good health (not recorded which). The CDR3 here is CASRPGGTDTGELFF. The DNA for the CDR3 is TGTGCCAGCAGACCAGGGGGGACGGACACCGGGGAGCTGTTTTTT.